The rows below give T cell receptor beta chains drawn from one sample of a study of cytomegalovirus exposure and HLA in healthy donors. Data came from immunoSEQ multiplex PCR; TCRdb stores just in-frame clones and leaves some out. The sample yields roughly 200,000 clones, roughly four fifths seen once. The sample taken for sequencing was PBMCs. Every receptor here comes from a man between 25 and 39 years old in good health and CMV-seronegative. CDR3s include the opening cysteine and the closing phenylalanine or tryptophan. D genes are given only for firm matches. Clone size, where shown, is once, few, many, or a class for clones that have expanded.

j_call v_call d_call clone_size cdr3_aa cdr3_nt
TRBJ2-7 TRBV4-1 - - CASSQTGPYEQYF TGCGCCAGCAGCCAAACAGGGCCCTACGAGCAGTACTTC
TRBJ2-2 TRBV27 - - CASSPYTGELFF TGTGCCAGCAGTCCATACACCGGGGAGCTGTTTTTT
TRBJ2-6 TRBV6-1 - few CASSEFPGLPGANVLTF TGTGCCAGCAGTGAATTCCCGGGACTTCCTGGGGCCAACGTCCTGACTTTC
TRBJ2-7 TRBV2 - once CASSSTGKEQYF TGTGCCAGCAGTAGCACAGGGAAAGAGCAGTACTTC
TRBJ2-2 TRBV6-5 - - CASRPGHVNTGELFF TGTGCCAGCAGGCCGGGACACGTAAACACCGGGGAGCTGTTTTTT
TRBJ2-1 TRBV6-5 TRBD1 few CASIGTGRNEQFF TGTGCCAGCATCGGGACAGGTAGGAATGAGCAGTTCTTC
TRBJ2-5 TRBV7-9 - - CASSLFGSQETQYF TGTGCCAGCAGCTTATTCGGGAGTCAAGAGACCCAGTACTTC
TRBJ2-5 TRBV27 TRBD2 - CASSRGLAGIETQYF TGTGCCAGCAGTCGGGGACTAGCGGGAATCGAGACCCAGTACTTC
TRBJ2-3 TRBV11-3 TRBD2 once CASSFLGLAGADTQYF TGTGCCAGCAGCTTCCTCGGACTAGCGGGAGCAGATACGCAGTATTTT
TRBJ2-3 TRBV4-1 TRBD2 once CASSQPTSGPTDTQYF TGCGCCAGCAGCCAGCCGACTAGCGGGCCCACAGATACGCAGTATTTT
TRBJ2-7 TRBV5-1 TRBD1 once CASSSGQGADEQYF TGCGCCAGCAGCTCGGGACAGGGGGCCGACGAGCAGTACTTC
TRBJ2-1 TRBV4-1 TRBD2 - CASSQVMGAGGFEQFF TGCGCCAGCAGCCAAGTGATGGGAGCGGGAGGATTTGAGCAGTTCTTC
TRBJ1-2 TRBV19 TRBD1 - CASRTGTGGGYTF TGTGCCAGTAGGACCGGGACAGGGGGTGGCTACACCTTC
TRBJ1-5 TRBV18 - once CASSPPGRSSNQPQHF TGTGCCAGCTCACCACCGGGGCGGTCCAGCAATCAGCCCCAGCATTTT
TRBJ2-3 TRBV5-1 - few CASSLEASIADTQYF TGCGCCAGCAGCTTGGAGGCTAGCATAGCAGATACGCAGTATTTT
TRBJ1-1 TRBV6-1 - - CASSYERTFF TGTGCCAGCAGTTATGAGAGGACTTTCTTT
TRBJ2-1 TRBV7-3 - - CASSPDGTYNEQFF TGTGCCAGCAGCCCCGACGGGACCTACAATGAGCAGTTCTTC
TRBJ2-7 TRBV5-4 TRBD2 - CASSLGKRGPYEQYF TGTGCCAGCAGCTTGGGAAAGCGGGGCCCCTACGAGCAGTACTTC
TRBJ2-5 TRBV28 TRBD2 - CASSPSGSRRETQYF TGTGCCAGCAGTCCTAGCGGGAGCCGCCGAGAGACCCAGTACTTC
TRBJ2-3 TRBV20-1 - - CSARLADTQYF TGCAGTGCTAGACTCGCAGATACGCAGTATTTT
TRBJ2-3 TRBV5-6 - - CASSLGAVSTDTQYF TGTGCCAGCAGCTTGGGAGCGGTTTCCACAGATACGCAGTATTTT
TRBJ2-7 TRBV28 - once CASSFSAGSSYEQYF TGTGCCAGCAGTTTTAGCGCGGGGAGCTCCTACGAGCAGTACTTC
TRBJ2-7 TRBV7-8 - once CASSLVAGQKYEQYF TGTGCCAGCAGCTTAGTAGCGGGACAGAAATACGAGCAGTACTTC
TRBJ2-7 TRBV4-1 - - CASSQTPDFEQYF TGCGCCAGCAGCCAAACACCCGATTTCGAGCAGTACTTC
TRBJ1-1 TRBV28 - - CASSLRSLTEAFF TGTGCCAGCAGTTTGCGGAGTCTCACTGAAGCTTTCTTT
TRBJ1-2 TRBV28 - - CASSTQGKRSF TGTGCCAGCAGTACTCAGGGCAAGAGGTCTTTC
TRBJ1-4 TRBV19 TRBD1 - CASRSLTRGEFEKLFF TGTGCCAGTAGGAGCCTGACCAGGGGGGAATTTGAAAAACTGTTTTTT
TRBJ2-3 TRBV5-6 - - CASSLLAPSTDTQYF TGTGCCAGCAGCTTGCTAGCGCCTAGCACAGATACGCAGTATTTT